This T cell receptor beta chain was captured by sequencing in a study of blood T cell repertoires in COVID-19. Study-wide context: Sample material is recorded as cDNA or gDNA derived from T cells, B-cell-depleted T cells, or PBMCs.

The V end lost 4 bases, the J end lost 0 bases, and 11 bases lay between the germline ends. CDR3 length: 14 amino acids. The V gene's germline CDR1 is GTSNPN and CDR2 SVGIG (reference sequence). Here immunoSEQ multiplex PCR was the method, and the copy in TCRdb shows in-frame clones only, minus some. The data show 250,000 to 300,000 clones, with under 90% seen just once and 3.1% held by the top ten. The chain is built from TRBV30 and TRBJ2-3; maybe TRBD1 (6 bases). The sequence was obtained from a woman aged 18-29 years with acute or convalescent COVID-19. Sequencing was carried out using peripheral blood. CDR3 DNA: TGTGCCTGGACTGGGGGCGCCAGCACAGATACGCAGTATTTT. Protein: CAWTGGASTDTQYF.